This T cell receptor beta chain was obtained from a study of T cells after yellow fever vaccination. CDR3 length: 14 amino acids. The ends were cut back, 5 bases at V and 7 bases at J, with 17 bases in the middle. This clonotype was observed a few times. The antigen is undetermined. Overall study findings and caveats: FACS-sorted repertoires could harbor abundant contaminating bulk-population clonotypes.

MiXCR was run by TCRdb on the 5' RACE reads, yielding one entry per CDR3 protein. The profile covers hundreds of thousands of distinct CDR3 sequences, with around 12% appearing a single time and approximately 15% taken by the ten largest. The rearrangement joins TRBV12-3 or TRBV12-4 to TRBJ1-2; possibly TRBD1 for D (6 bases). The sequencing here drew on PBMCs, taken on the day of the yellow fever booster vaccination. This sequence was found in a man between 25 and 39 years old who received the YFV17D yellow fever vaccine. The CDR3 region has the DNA TGTGCCAGCAGTCCCCCCGGGGCCAGGGGTGGCTACACCTTC. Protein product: CASSPPGARGGYTF.